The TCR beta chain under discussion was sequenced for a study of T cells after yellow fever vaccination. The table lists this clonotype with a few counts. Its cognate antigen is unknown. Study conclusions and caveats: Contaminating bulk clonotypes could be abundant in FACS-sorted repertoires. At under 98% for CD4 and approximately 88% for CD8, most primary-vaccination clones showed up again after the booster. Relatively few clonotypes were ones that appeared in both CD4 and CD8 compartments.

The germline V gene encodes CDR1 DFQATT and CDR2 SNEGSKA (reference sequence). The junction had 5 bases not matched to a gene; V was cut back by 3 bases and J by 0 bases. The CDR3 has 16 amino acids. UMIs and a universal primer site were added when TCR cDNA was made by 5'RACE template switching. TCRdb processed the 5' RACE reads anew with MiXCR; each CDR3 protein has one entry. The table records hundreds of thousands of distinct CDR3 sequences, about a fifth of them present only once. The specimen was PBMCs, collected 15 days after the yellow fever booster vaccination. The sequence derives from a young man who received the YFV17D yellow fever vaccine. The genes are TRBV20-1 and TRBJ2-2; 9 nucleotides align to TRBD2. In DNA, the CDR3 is TGCAGTGCTAGTGAGTCTAGCGGGACGAACACCGGGGAGCTGTTTTTT. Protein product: CSASESSGTNTGELFF.